This T cell receptor beta chain was sequenced in a study of follicular helper T cells after annual influenza vaccination. Documented time point: 2015-2016 season, 7 days after influenza vaccination. The table came from immunoSEQ multiplex PCR; TCRdb's copy has only in-frame clones and leaves some out. The repertoire has 8,500 to 9,000 clones, 82% of them found once; the top ten carry about 4%. The TCR comes from an adult who received the influenza vaccine. The source material was CXCR5+ CD38- circulating T follicular helper cells from blood, sampled 7 days after influenza vaccination. Subset denoted: circulating Tfh, non-naive CD4+CXCR5+PD-1+ (ICOS+CD38+ or ICOS-CD38-).

The CDR3 bases are TGTGCCAGCAGCTTGTTGGCTAGCGGGGGGTTAGAGGAGACCCAGTACTTC. The encoded protein is CASSLLASGGLEETQYF. The chain carries TRBV5-4 and TRBJ2-5, with TRBD2 matching 11 bases. V lost 1 base, J lost 5 bases, and 10 bases stayed unmatched. There are 17 residues in the CDR3. From germline, CDR1 is SGHNT and CDR2 YYREEE (reference sequence).